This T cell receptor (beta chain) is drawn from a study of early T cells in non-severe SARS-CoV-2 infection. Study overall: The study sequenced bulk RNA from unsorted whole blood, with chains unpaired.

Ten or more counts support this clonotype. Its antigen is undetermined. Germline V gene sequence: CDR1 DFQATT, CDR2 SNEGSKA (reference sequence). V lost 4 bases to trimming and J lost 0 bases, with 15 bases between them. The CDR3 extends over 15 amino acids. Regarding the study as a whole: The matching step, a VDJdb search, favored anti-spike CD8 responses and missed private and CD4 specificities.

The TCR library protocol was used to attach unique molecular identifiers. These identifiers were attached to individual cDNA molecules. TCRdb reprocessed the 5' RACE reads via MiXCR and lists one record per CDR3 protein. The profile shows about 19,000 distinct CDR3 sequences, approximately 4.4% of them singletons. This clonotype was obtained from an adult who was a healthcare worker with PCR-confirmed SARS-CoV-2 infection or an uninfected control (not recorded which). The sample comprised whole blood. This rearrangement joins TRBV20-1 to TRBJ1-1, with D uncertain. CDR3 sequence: CSANTETELNTEAFF. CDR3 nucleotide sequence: TGCAGTGCTAACACTGAGACGGAACTGAACACTGAAGCTTTCTTT.